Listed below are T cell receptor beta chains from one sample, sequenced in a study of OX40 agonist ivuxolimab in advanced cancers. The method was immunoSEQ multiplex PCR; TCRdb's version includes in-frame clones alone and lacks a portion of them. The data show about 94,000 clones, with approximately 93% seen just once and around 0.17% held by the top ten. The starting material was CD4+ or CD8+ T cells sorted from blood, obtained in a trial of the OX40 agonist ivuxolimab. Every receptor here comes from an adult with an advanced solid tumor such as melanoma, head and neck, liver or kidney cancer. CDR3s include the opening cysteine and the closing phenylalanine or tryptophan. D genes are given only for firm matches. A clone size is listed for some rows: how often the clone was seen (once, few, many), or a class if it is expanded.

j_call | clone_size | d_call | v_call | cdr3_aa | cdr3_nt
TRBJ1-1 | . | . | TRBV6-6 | CASSYSYQNTEAFF | TGTGCCAGCAGTTACTCGTATCAGAACACTGAAGCTTTCTTT
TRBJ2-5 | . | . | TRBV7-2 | CASSSRTFETQYF | TGTGCCAGCAGCTCTAGGACGTTTGAGACCCAGTACTTC
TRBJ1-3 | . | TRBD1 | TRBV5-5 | CASSLETGARSGNTIYF | TGTGCCAGCAGCCTCGAAACAGGGGCGCGCTCTGGAAACACCATATATTTT
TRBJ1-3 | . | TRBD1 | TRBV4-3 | CASSQEGTGDSGNTIYF | TGCGCCAGCAGCCAAGAAGGGACAGGGGACTCTGGAAACACCATATATTTT
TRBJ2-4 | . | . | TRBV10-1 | CASSTGGGDIQYF | TGCGCCAGCAGCACAGGGGGGGGAGACATTCAGTACTTC
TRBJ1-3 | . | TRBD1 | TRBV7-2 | CASSLDRGRTGNTIYF | TGTGCCAGCAGCTTGGACAGGGGGCGCACTGGAAACACCATATATTTT
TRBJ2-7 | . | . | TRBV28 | CASSLLVDKQYF | TGTGCCAGCAGTCTCTTAGTTGACAAGCAGTACTTC
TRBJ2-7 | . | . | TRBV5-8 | CASSLKVTPYEQYF | TGTGCCAGCAGCTTGAAGGTTACTCCCTACGAGCAGTACTTC
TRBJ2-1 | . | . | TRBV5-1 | CASSLLTRVDNEQFF | TGCGCCAGCAGCTTGTTGACGCGGGTGGACAATGAGCAGTTCTTC
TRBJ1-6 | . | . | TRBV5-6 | CASRPAIQGSSYNSPLHF | TGTGCCAGCAGGCCGGCCATACAGGGTAGCTCCTATAATTCACCCCTCCACTTT
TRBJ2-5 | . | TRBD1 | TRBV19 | CASSMGGRGLGETQYF | TGTGCCAGTAGTATGGGGGGCAGGGGGCTGGGAGAGACCCAGTACTTC
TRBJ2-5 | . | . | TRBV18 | CASSRDETQYF | TGTGCCAGCTCACGTGACGAGACCCAGTACTTC
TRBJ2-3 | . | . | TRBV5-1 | CASRVGARASTDTQYF | TGCGCCAGCCGAGTCGGGGCGAGGGCCAGCACAGATACGCAGTATTTT
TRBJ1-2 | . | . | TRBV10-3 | CAISESGMNYGYTF | TGTGCCATCAGTGAGTCTGGGATGAACTATGGCTACACCTTC
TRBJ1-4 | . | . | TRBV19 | CASNSIGGTLRKLFF | TGTGCCAGTAATTCCATCGGGGGAACCCTGCGGAAACTGTTTTTT
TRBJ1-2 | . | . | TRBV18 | CASSSNYGYTF | TGTGCCAGCTCATCGAACTATGGTTACACCTTC
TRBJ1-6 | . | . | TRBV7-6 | CASSHEQGSYNSPLHF | TGTGCCAGCAGCCACGAACAGGGTTCCTATAATTCACCCCTCCACTTT
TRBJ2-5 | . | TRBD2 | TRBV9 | CASSVASGGMETQYF | TGTGCCAGCAGCGTAGCTAGCGGGGGGATGGAGACCCAGTACTTC
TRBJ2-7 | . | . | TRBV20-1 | CSLTGTYEQYF | TGCAGTTTGACCGGGACCTACGAGCAGTACTTC
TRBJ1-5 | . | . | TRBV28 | CASSPLNQPQHF | TGTGCCAGCAGCCCCCTGAATCAGCCCCAGCATTTT
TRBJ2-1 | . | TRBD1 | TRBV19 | CASSPDRGAEQFF | TGTGCCAGTAGTCCAGACAGGGGGGCTGAGCAGTTCTTC
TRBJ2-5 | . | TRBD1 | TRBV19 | CASSRQGARETQYF | TGTGCCAGTAGTCGACAGGGGGCACGGGAGACCCAGTACTTC
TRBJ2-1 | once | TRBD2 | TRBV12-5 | CASGPWTSGGSYNEQFF | TGTGCTAGTGGTCCCTGGACTAGCGGGGGCTCCTACAATGAGCAGTTCTTC
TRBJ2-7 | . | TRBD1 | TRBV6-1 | CASSEVAGTGRLSVYEQYF | TGTGCCAGCAGTGAAGTCGCCGGGACAGGAAGATTGTCGGTTTACGAGCAGTACTTC
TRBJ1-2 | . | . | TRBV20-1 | CSAGEYGYTF | TGCAGTGCGGGGGAATATGGCTACACCTTC
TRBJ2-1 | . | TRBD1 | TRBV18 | CASSPPTGGYNEQFF | TGTGCCAGCTCACCACCGACAGGGGGTTACAATGAGCAGTTCTTC
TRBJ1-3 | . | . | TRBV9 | CASKPQGASGNTIYF | TGTGCCAGCAAACCTCAGGGCGCCTCTGGAAACACCATATATTTT
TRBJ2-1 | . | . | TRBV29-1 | CSVVFASNEQFF | TGCAGCGTCGTTTTTGCTAGCAATGAGCAGTTCTTC
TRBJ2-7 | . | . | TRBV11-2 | CASSSPGRDEQYF | TGTGCCAGCAGCTCCCCGGGTCGGGACGAGCAGTACTTC
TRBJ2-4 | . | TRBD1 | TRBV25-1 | CASSELGQGVAKNIQYF | TGTGCCAGCAGTGAATTAGGACAGGGGGTAGCCAAAAACATTCAGTACTTC
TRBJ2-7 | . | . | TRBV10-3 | CAIKGEYEQYF | TGTGCCATCAAAGGAGAGTACGAGCAGTACTTC
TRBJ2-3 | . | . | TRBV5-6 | CASSLPRTVTDTQYF | TGTGCCAGCAGTCTCCCGAGGACAGTCACAGATACGCAGTATTTT
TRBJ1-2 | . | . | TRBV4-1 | CASSLSPYYGYTF | TGCGCCAGCAGCCTTTCCCCCTACTATGGCTACACCTTC
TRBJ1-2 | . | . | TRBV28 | CASNAPEGDVEFLGYTF | TGTGCCAGCAACGCACCAGAGGGAGACGTCGAATTCCTTGGCTACACCTTC
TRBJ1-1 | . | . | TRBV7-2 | CASSLGGGFEAFF | TGTGCCAGCAGCTTAGGAGGGGGGTTTGAAGCTTTCTTT
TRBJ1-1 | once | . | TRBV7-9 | CASSNREGGEAFF | TGTGCCAGCAGCAACAGGGAGGGTGGTGAGGCTTTCTTT
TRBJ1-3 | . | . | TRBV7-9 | CASSLDTGTIYF | TGTGCCAGCAGCTTAGATACGGGAACCATATATTTT
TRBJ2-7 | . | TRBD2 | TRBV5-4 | CASSFGLEAYEQYF | TGTGCCAGCAGCTTCGGACTAGAAGCCTACGAGCAGTACTTC
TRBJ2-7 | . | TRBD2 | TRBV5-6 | CASSLYGGAREQYF | TGTGCCAGCAGCTTGTACGGGGGGGCGCGGGAGCAGTACTTC
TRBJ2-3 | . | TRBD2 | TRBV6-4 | CASRGLAGGEQYF | TGTGCCAGCAGGGGACTAGCGGGCGGAGAGCAGTATTTT
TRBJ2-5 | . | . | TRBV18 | CASSPNREETQYF | TGTGCCAGCTCACCAAACAGGGAAGAGACCCAGTACTTC
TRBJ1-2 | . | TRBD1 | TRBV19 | CASSSRDRTGDYGYTF | TGTGCCAGTAGTTCCCGGGACAGGACCGGGGACTATGGCTACACCTTC
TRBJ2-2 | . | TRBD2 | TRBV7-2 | CASSLGLAGVNTGELFF | TGTGCCAGCAGCTTGGGACTAGCGGGGGTGAACACCGGGGAGCTGTTTTTT